The rows below give T cell receptor beta chains drawn from one sample of a study of control samples from healthy donors and cancer patients. Clones were read by immunoSEQ multiplex PCR, and TCRdb kept only the in-frame ones, dropping some. There are about 190,000 clones in the sample; approximately 95% occur only once, and more than 1.1% lies in the top ten. The sequenced sample was blood. The receptor set was obtained from a man aged 18-30 years in good health. CDR3s include the opening cysteine and the closing phenylalanine or tryptophan. D genes are given only for firm matches. Not every row has a clone size; where given, it reads once, few, many or a size class.

j_call: TRBJ1-5; clone_size: few; cdr3_length: 13; v_call: TRBV2; d_call: .; cdr3_aa: CASSSMSNQPQHF; cdr3_nt: TGTGCCAGCAGTTCGATGAGCAATCAGCCCCAGCATTTT
j_call: TRBJ1-4; clone_size: .; cdr3_length: 15; v_call: TRBV4-1; d_call: TRBD1; cdr3_aa: CASSPSGQGIEKLFF; cdr3_nt: TGCGCCAGCAGCCCTTCGGGACAGGGAATTGAAAAACTGTTTTTT
j_call: TRBJ1-3; clone_size: .; cdr3_length: 13; v_call: TRBV3-1/TRBV3-2; d_call: .; cdr3_aa: CASSQVPGNTIYF; cdr3_nt: TGTGCCAGCAGCCAAGTACCCGGAAACACCATATATTTT
j_call: TRBJ1-1; clone_size: once; cdr3_length: 13; v_call: TRBV6-5; d_call: .; cdr3_aa: CASTRDLDTEAFF; cdr3_nt: TGTGCCAGCACCAGGGACCTGGACACTGAAGCTTTCTTT
j_call: TRBJ1-3; clone_size: .; cdr3_length: 15; v_call: TRBV4-2; d_call: TRBD1; cdr3_aa: CASSQTGTDGNTIYF; cdr3_nt: TGTGCCAGCAGCCAGACCGGGACAGATGGAAACACCATATATTTT
j_call: TRBJ1-6; clone_size: .; cdr3_length: 15; v_call: TRBV25-1; d_call: .; cdr3_aa: CASSEWGKKASPLHF; cdr3_nt: TGTGCCAGCAGTGAATGGGGAAAAAAGGCTTCACCCCTCCACTTT
j_call: TRBJ2-7; clone_size: .; cdr3_length: 16; v_call: TRBV3-1/TRBV3-2; d_call: .; cdr3_aa: CASSPGTGFTLYEQYF; cdr3_nt: TGTGCCAGCAGCCCTGGGACCGGATTCACACTCTACGAGCAGTACTTC
j_call: TRBJ1-5; clone_size: .; cdr3_length: 14; v_call: TRBV30; d_call: .; cdr3_aa: CAWSVSTVNQPQHF; cdr3_nt: TGTGCCTGGAGTGTATCGACAGTAAATCAGCCCCAGCATTTT
j_call: TRBJ2-2; clone_size: .; cdr3_length: 15; v_call: TRBV11-3; d_call: TRBD1; cdr3_aa: CASSFRQGNTGELFF; cdr3_nt: TGTGCCAGCAGCTTCAGACAGGGAAACACCGGGGAGCTGTTTTTT
j_call: TRBJ2-3; clone_size: .; cdr3_length: 13; v_call: TRBV6-5; d_call: .; cdr3_aa: CASSRSIEDTQYF; cdr3_nt: TGTGCCAGCAGCCGCAGCATCGAAGATACGCAGTATTTT
j_call: TRBJ1-2; clone_size: .; cdr3_length: 12; v_call: TRBV10-3; d_call: .; cdr3_aa: CAIRGVGYGYTF; cdr3_nt: TGTGCCATCAGAGGGGTTGGCTATGGCTACACCTTC
j_call: TRBJ1-6; clone_size: .; cdr3_length: 14; v_call: TRBV30; d_call: TRBD1; cdr3_aa: CAWSRGLSNSPLHF; cdr3_nt: TGTGCCTGGAGTAGGGGGCTATCTAATTCACCCCTCCACTTT
j_call: TRBJ2-3; clone_size: .; cdr3_length: 15; v_call: TRBV3-1/TRBV3-2; d_call: TRBD1; cdr3_aa: CASQPWDRGTDTQYF; cdr3_nt: TGTGCCAGCCAGCCGTGGGACAGGGGCACAGATACGCAGTATTTT
j_call: TRBJ1-1; clone_size: .; cdr3_length: 13; v_call: TRBV6-5; d_call: .; cdr3_aa: CASVRGSNTEAFF; cdr3_nt: TGTGCCAGCGTCAGGGGAAGTAACACTGAAGCTTTCTTT
j_call: TRBJ2-5; clone_size: .; cdr3_length: 14; v_call: TRBV6-1; d_call: TRBD2; cdr3_aa: CASSEWRGEETQYF; cdr3_nt: TGTGCCAGCAGTGAATGGCGGGGGGAAGAGACCCAGTACTTC
j_call: TRBJ2-5; clone_size: .; cdr3_length: 12; v_call: TRBV5-4; d_call: .; cdr3_aa: CASNLRGETQYF; cdr3_nt: TGTGCCAGCAATCTCCGGGGAGAGACCCAGTACTTC
j_call: TRBJ1-5; clone_size: .; cdr3_length: 13; v_call: TRBV6-5; d_call: .; cdr3_aa: CASSLGRIQPQHF; cdr3_nt: TGTGCCAGCAGCCTTGGACGAATCCAGCCCCAGCATTTT
j_call: TRBJ2-3; clone_size: .; cdr3_length: 14; v_call: TRBV30; d_call: .; cdr3_aa: CAWRYKVGTDTQYF; cdr3_nt: TGTGCCTGGAGATATAAGGTCGGCACAGATACGCAGTATTTT
j_call: TRBJ1-4; clone_size: .; cdr3_length: 14; v_call: TRBV3-1/TRBV3-2; d_call: TRBD1; cdr3_aa: CASSLRQGNEKLFF; cdr3_nt: TGTGCCAGCAGCCTTCGACAGGGGAATGAAAAACTGTTTTTT
j_call: TRBJ2-6; clone_size: once; cdr3_length: 17; v_call: TRBV5-1; d_call: TRBD1; cdr3_aa: CASSPGQGASGANVLTF; cdr3_nt: TGCGCCAGCAGCCCGGGACAGGGGGCTTCTGGGGCCAACGTCCTGACTTTC
j_call: TRBJ1-4; clone_size: .; cdr3_length: 16; v_call: TRBV6-5; d_call: .; cdr3_aa: CASSWTVKGSREKLFF; cdr3_nt: TGTGCCAGCAGTTGGACCGTTAAGGGTTCTCGTGAAAAACTGTTTTTT
j_call: TRBJ1-2; clone_size: .; cdr3_length: 14; v_call: TRBV19; d_call: TRBD1; cdr3_aa: CASTPRGQLYGYTF; cdr3_nt: TGTGCCAGTACCCCCAGGGGACAGCTCTATGGCTACACCTTC
j_call: TRBJ2-1; clone_size: .; cdr3_length: 12; v_call: TRBV30; d_call: .; cdr3_aa: CAWSTSRAEQFF; cdr3_nt: TGTGCCTGGAGTACTAGCAGGGCTGAGCAGTTCTTC
j_call: TRBJ2-3; clone_size: .; cdr3_length: 15; v_call: TRBV6-1; d_call: TRBD1; cdr3_aa: CASSELQGAGDTQYF; cdr3_nt: TGTGCCAGCAGTGAGCTACAGGGGGCAGGTGATACGCAGTATTTT
j_call: TRBJ1-1; clone_size: .; cdr3_length: 13; v_call: TRBV27; d_call: .; cdr3_aa: CASSLRGGLEAFF; cdr3_nt: TGTGCCAGCAGTTTAAGGGGGGGCCTCGAGGCTTTCTTT
j_call: TRBJ2-7; clone_size: .; cdr3_length: 11; v_call: TRBV27; d_call: .; cdr3_aa: CASSGGYEQYF; cdr3_nt: TGTGCCAGCAGTGGAGGGTACGAGCAGTACTTC
j_call: TRBJ2-7; clone_size: .; cdr3_length: 15; v_call: TRBV2; d_call: .; cdr3_aa: CASSEGGEGAYEQYF; cdr3_nt: TGTGCCAGCAGTGAAGGAGGGGAAGGAGCCTACGAGCAGTACTTC
j_call: TRBJ1-2; clone_size: .; cdr3_length: 15; v_call: TRBV2; d_call: .; cdr3_aa: CASSGHQRIKYGYTF; cdr3_nt: TGTGCCAGCAGTGGCCACCAAAGGATAAAATATGGCTACACCTTC
j_call: TRBJ1-1; clone_size: .; cdr3_length: 15; v_call: TRBV5-1; d_call: .; cdr3_aa: CASSLVQGFGTEAFF; cdr3_nt: TGCGCCAGCAGCTTGGTTCAGGGGTTCGGCACTGAAGCTTTCTTT
j_call: TRBJ2-1; clone_size: .; cdr3_length: 15; v_call: TRBV7-3; d_call: TRBD1; cdr3_aa: CASSSSRDSNNEQFF; cdr3_nt: TGTGCCAGCAGCTCCTCACGGGACAGCAACAATGAGCAGTTCTTC
j_call: TRBJ2-7; clone_size: once; cdr3_length: 14; v_call: TRBV28; d_call: .; cdr3_aa: CASSFDRSFYEQYF; cdr3_nt: TGTGCCAGCAGTTTCGACCGGTCCTTCTACGAGCAGTACTTC
j_call: TRBJ2-1; clone_size: .; cdr3_length: 14; v_call: TRBV6-5; d_call: TRBD2; cdr3_aa: CASRGLAEGNEQFF; cdr3_nt: TGTGCCAGCCGGGGACTAGCCGAAGGCAATGAGCAGTTCTTC
j_call: TRBJ2-2; clone_size: .; cdr3_length: 16; v_call: TRBV18; d_call: TRBD2; cdr3_aa: CASSQGPAGLTGELFF; cdr3_nt: TGTGCCAGCTCACAAGGTCCAGCGGGGCTAACCGGGGAGCTGTTTTTT
j_call: TRBJ2-7; clone_size: .; cdr3_length: 22; v_call: TRBV6-6; d_call: .; cdr3_aa: CASSPTTPSAFFSVSLPLVQYF; cdr3_nt: TGTGCCAGCAGTCCCACGACCCCATCAGCATTCTTTAGTGTATCCCTCCCCCTCGTGCAGTACTTC
j_call: TRBJ1-2; clone_size: .; cdr3_length: 14; v_call: TRBV19; d_call: TRBD1; cdr3_aa: CASSIVGQSYGYTF; cdr3_nt: TGTGCCAGTAGTATAGTGGGACAGAGCTATGGCTACACCTTC
j_call: TRBJ1-1; clone_size: .; cdr3_length: 15; v_call: TRBV3-1/TRBV3-2; d_call: .; cdr3_aa: CASSLGVLTNTEAFF; cdr3_nt: TGTGCCAGCAGCCTCGGTGTACTTACGAACACTGAAGCTTTCTTT
j_call: TRBJ2-6; clone_size: .; cdr3_length: 18; v_call: TRBV7-6; d_call: TRBD1; cdr3_aa: CASSVGTALSSGANVLTF; cdr3_nt: TGTGCCAGCAGCGTCGGGACAGCCCTGAGCTCTGGGGCCAACGTCCTGACTTTC
j_call: TRBJ1-5; clone_size: .; cdr3_length: 14; v_call: TRBV5-6; d_call: .; cdr3_aa: CASSFYQSGQPQHF; cdr3_nt: TGTGCCAGCAGCTTTTATCAGTCTGGTCAGCCCCAGCATTTT
j_call: TRBJ1-1; clone_size: .; cdr3_length: 13; v_call: TRBV7-3; d_call: .; cdr3_aa: CASRTTVNTEAFF; cdr3_nt: TGTGCCAGCAGGACCACAGTGAACACTGAAGCTTTCTTT
j_call: TRBJ1-5; clone_size: .; cdr3_length: 15; v_call: TRBV10-2; d_call: .; cdr3_aa: CASSENKAPWQPQHF; cdr3_nt: TGCGCCAGCAGTGAGAATAAGGCGCCGTGGCAGCCCCAGCATTTT
j_call: TRBJ1-1; clone_size: .; cdr3_length: 15; v_call: TRBV4-1; d_call: .; cdr3_aa: CASSLPDRLNTEAFF; cdr3_nt: TGCGCCAGCAGCCTACCTGACAGGCTGAACACTGAAGCTTTCTTT
j_call: TRBJ2-1; clone_size: .; cdr3_length: 13; v_call: TRBV5-6; d_call: TRBD2; cdr3_aa: CASSFRSGNEQFF; cdr3_nt: TGTGCCAGCAGCTTTCGTAGCGGGAATGAGCAGTTCTTC
j_call: TRBJ1-6; clone_size: .; cdr3_length: 15; v_call: TRBV2; d_call: .; cdr3_aa: CASSDYEGINSPLHF; cdr3_nt: TGTGCCAGCAGTGATTACGAAGGAATAAATTCACCCCTCCACTTT
j_call: TRBJ1-1; clone_size: .; cdr3_length: 14; v_call: TRBV5-4; d_call: TRBD1; cdr3_aa: CASSRTGGGTEAFF; cdr3_nt: TGTGCCAGCAGCCGGACAGGGGGGGGGACTGAAGCTTTCTTT
j_call: TRBJ2-4; clone_size: .; cdr3_length: 17; v_call: TRBV9; d_call: TRBD2; cdr3_aa: CASSVDPSGGARNIQYF; cdr3_nt: TGTGCCAGCAGCGTAGATCCTAGCGGGGGGGCTAGAAACATTCAGTACTTC
j_call: TRBJ1-4; clone_size: .; cdr3_length: 12; v_call: TRBV18; d_call: .; cdr3_aa: CASSFTDEKLFF; cdr3_nt: TGTGCCAGCTCATTCACAGATGAAAAACTGTTTTTT
j_call: TRBJ1-4; clone_size: .; cdr3_length: 15; v_call: TRBV18; d_call: .; cdr3_aa: CASSRARAQGEKLFF; cdr3_nt: TGTGCCAGCTCACGAGCCCGGGCCCAAGGCGAAAAACTGTTTTTT
j_call: TRBJ2-7; clone_size: .; cdr3_length: 17; v_call: TRBV11-2; d_call: TRBD2; cdr3_aa: CASSLATWTSGAYEQYF; cdr3_nt: TGTGCCAGCAGCTTAGCGACCTGGACTAGCGGGGCCTACGAGCAGTACTTC
j_call: TRBJ2-5; clone_size: .; cdr3_length: 14; v_call: TRBV3-1/TRBV3-2; d_call: .; cdr3_aa: CASSQEGSLETQYF; cdr3_nt: TGTGCCAGCAGCCAAGAGGGTAGCTTAGAGACCCAGTACTTC